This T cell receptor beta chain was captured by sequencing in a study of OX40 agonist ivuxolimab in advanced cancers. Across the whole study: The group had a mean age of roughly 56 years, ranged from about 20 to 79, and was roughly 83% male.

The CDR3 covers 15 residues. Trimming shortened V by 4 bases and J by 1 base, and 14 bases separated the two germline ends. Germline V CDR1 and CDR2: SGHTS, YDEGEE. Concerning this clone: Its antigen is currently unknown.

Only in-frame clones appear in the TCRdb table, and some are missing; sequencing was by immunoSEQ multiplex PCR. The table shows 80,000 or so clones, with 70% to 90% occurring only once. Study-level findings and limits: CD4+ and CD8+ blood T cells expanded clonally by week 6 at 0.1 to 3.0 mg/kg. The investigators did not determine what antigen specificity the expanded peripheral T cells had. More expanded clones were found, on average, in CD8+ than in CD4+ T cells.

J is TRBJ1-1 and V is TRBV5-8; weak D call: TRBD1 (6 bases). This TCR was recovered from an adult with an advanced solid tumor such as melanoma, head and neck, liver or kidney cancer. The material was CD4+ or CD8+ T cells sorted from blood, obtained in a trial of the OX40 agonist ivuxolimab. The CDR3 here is CASSLSRDKNTEAFF. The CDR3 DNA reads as TGTGCCAGCAGCCTCTCCCGGGACAAGAACACTGAAGCTTTCTTT.